This T cell receptor beta chain appears in the sequencing data of a study of T cell responses to AZD1222 COVID-19 vaccine. The germline V gene encodes CDR1 SGHNT and CDR2 YYREEE (reference sequence). V shed 4 bases, J shed 5 bases, and the junction held 9 bases outside the gene matches. The CDR3 is made up of 15 amino acids. With regard to this clone: Antigen specificity is unknown.

Profiling relied on immunoSEQ multiplex PCR, and the TCRdb table lists in-frame clones only, not all of them. The table has 130,000 to 150,000 clones, 88% seen once. Study-level findings and limits: In all cases, repertoires were sampled only after the peak T cell response. Just a handful of people given AZD1222 tested seropositive at baseline. Donors were chiefly white British, with a greater number of females, and clonal diversity was perhaps underestimated. Spike-specific TCR breadth and depth grew following two AZD1222 doses.

The source is an adult in good health. Sequences were derived from peripheral blood, sampled on day 0 of AZD1222 vaccination. The rearrangement uses TRBV5-4 and TRBJ1-5, with 7 bases aligning to TRBD1. The CDR3 sequence: CASSPGGGMDQPQHF. The CDR3 DNA is TGTGCCAGCAGCCCAGGGGGGGGTATGGATCAGCCCCAGCATTTT.